A selection of T cell receptor beta chains follows, all from one sample in a study of blood T cell repertoires in COVID-19. The table came from immunoSEQ multiplex PCR; TCRdb's copy has only in-frame clones and leaves some out. The data hold 130,000 or so clones, with 83% observed a single time. The sequenced sample was PBMCs or T cells enriched from blood (not recorded which). Receptor source: a man younger than 40 who had recovered from COVID-19. Each CDR3 is given with its conserved first and last residue. The order of the fields is clone size, J gene, V gene, D gene, CDR3 DNA, CDR3 protein. A D gene is named only where the DNA matches it firmly. Some rows have no size entry. The others give once, few or many, or a class for an expanded clone.

. | TRBJ1-3 | TRBV18 | . | TGTGCCAGCTCACTCGAGAGTTCTGGAAACACCATATATTTT | CASSLESSGNTIYF
. | TRBJ1-5 | TRBV7-9 | TRBD1 | TGTGCCAGCAGCTCGGGACAGGGGGGCAATCAGCCCCAGCATTTT | CASSSGQGGNQPQHF
. | TRBJ1-1 | TRBV15 | . | TGTGCCACCAGCAGCCACGGGACACGGAACACTGAAGCTTTCTTT | CATSSHGTRNTEAFF
. | TRBJ1-1 | TRBV5-1 | . | TGCGCCAGCAGCTTGCCCTCTCTATCCGAGAACACTGAAGCTTTCTTT | CASSLPSLSENTEAFF
. | TRBJ2-1 | TRBV9 | . | TGTGCCAGCAGCGTGGGCGGGGCCTCCTACAATGAGCAGTTCTTC | CASSVGGASYNEQFF
. | TRBJ2-3 | TRBV9 | TRBD2 | TGTGCCAGCAGCTTCGCGGGACTAGCGGGAGTGACAGATACGCAGTATTTT | CASSFAGLAGVTDTQYF
once | TRBJ2-7 | TRBV19 | TRBD1 | TGTGCCAGTAGGAACACCGGGACAGGGGGCGACGAGCAGTACTTC | CASRNTGTGGDEQYF
. | TRBJ2-1 | TRBV6-4 | . | TGTGCCAGCAGTGACTCGATTGGTAGCAATGAGCAGTTCTTC | CASSDSIGSNEQFF
. | TRBJ2-6 | TRBV18 | . | TGTGCCAGCTCACCACCGGGACTTCCACCCTCTGGGGCCAACGTCCTGACTTTC | CASSPPGLPPSGANVLTF
. | TRBJ1-1 | TRBV7-9 | . | TGTGCCAGCAGCATTGGACTCAGGAACACTGAAGCTTTCTTT | CASSIGLRNTEAFF
. | TRBJ2-7 | TRBV5-1 | . | TGCGCCAGCAGCTTGGATGCTAGAACATACGAGCAGTACTTC | CASSLDARTYEQYF
. | TRBJ2-5 | TRBV7-9 | . | TGTGCCAGCAGCTCGGGGAGAGGCGGTCAAGAGACCCAGTACTTC | CASSSGRGGQETQYF
. | TRBJ1-1 | TRBV5-1 | TRBD1 | TGCGCCAGCAGCTACGGGGACAGAACTGAAGCTTTCTTT | CASSYGDRTEAFF